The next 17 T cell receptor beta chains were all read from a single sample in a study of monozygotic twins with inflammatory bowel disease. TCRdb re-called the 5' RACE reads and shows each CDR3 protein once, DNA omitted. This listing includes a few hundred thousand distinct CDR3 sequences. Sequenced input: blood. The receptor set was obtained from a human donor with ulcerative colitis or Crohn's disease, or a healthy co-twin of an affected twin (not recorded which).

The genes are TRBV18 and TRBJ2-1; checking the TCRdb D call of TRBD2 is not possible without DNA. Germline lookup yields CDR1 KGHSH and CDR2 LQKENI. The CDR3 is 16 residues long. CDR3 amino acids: CASSLIAGGSYNEQFF.

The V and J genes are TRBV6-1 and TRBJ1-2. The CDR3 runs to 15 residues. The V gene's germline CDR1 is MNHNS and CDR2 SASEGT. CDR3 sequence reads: CASSRVTPVNYGYTF.

CDR3 sequence: CASSNRPLSYEQYF. The V call is TRBV6-5, the J call TRBJ2-7; TCRdb calls TRBD2, which cannot be checked without DNA. Germline V gene data show CDR1 as MNHEY and CDR2 as SVGAGI. This CDR3 contains 14 residues.

The CDR3 protein is CASSKGRGRTDTQYF. V is TRBV11-3 and J is TRBJ2-3; TCRdb indicates TRBD1, and absent DNA this call remains unverified. There are 15 residues in the CDR3. From germline, CDR1 is SGHNT and CDR2 YENEEA.

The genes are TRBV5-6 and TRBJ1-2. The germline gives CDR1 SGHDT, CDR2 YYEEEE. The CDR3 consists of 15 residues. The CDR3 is CASSFIMAENYGYTF.

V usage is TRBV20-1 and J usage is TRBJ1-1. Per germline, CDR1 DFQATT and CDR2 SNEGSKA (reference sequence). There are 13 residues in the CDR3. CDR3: CSARDWGDTEAFF.

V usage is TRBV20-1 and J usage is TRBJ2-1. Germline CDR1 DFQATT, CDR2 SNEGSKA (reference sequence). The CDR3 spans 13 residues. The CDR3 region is CSATGRAYNEQFF.

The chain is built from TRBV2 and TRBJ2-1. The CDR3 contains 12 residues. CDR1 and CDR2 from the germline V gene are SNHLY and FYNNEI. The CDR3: CASREAPSEQFF.

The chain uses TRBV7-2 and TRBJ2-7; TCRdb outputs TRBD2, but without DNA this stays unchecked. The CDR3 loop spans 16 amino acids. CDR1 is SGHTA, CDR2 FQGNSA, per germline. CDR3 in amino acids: CASSAGPSEGIYEQYF.

CDR3 in amino acids: CASSQDERGYSPLHF. The V call is TRBV3-1, the J call TRBJ1-6. The CDR3 runs to 15 residues. Germline V gene data show CDR1 as LGHDT and CDR2 as YNNKEL (reference sequence).

The CDR3 region is CASSETGLAGVTYNEQFF. The V call is TRBV18, the J call TRBJ2-1; TCRdb's D call, TRBD2, is unchecked because there is no DNA. The CDR3 loop spans 18 amino acids. Germline V gene lookup returns CDR1 KGHSH and CDR2 LQKENI.

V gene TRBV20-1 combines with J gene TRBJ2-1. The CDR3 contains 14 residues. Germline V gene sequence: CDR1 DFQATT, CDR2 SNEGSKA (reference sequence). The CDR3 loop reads CSARLQFDYNELFF.

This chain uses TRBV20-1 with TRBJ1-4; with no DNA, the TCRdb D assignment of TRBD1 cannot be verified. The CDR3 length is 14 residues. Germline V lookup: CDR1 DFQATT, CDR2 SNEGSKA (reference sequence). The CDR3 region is CSARGGETNEKLFF.

The CDR3: CASSFGAGVAEFF. The rearrangement uses TRBV7-9 and TRBJ2-1; TCRdb indicates TRBD2, and absent DNA this call remains unverified. CDR3 length: 13 residues. Germline CDR1 and CDR2: SEHNR and FQNEAQ (reference sequence).

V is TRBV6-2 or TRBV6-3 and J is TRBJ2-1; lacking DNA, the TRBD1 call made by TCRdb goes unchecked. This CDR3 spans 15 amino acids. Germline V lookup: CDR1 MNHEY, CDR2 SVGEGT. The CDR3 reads CASKLGQPPGNEQFF.

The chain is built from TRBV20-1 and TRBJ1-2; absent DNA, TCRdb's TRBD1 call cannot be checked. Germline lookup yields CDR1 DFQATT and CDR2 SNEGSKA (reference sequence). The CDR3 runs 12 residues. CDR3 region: CSAPVLNYGYTF.

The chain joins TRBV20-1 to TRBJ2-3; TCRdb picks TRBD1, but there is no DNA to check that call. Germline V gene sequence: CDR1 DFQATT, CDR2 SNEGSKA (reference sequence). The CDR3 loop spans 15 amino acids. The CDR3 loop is CSAEDRGGATDTQYF.